This TCR beta chain was obtained from a study of glioma-infiltrating T cells after dendritic cell vaccination (dated by TCRdb to between 2015 and 2016). Background for the entire study: Of the 15 glioblastoma patients in the cohort, all drawn from Phase I and II dendritic cell vaccination trials, 9 were newly diagnosed and 6 had recurrent disease. Between about 2003 and 2012, patients were given autologous tumor lysate-pulsed dendritic cell vaccination. The vaccine was prepared from monocyte-derived dendritic cells that were cultured for roughly 7 days with IL-4 and GM-CSF and then pulsed overnight with autologous tumor lysate. Each patient was given three intradermal dendritic cell vaccine injections, spaced two weeks apart, in the arm below the axilla. Deep sequencing of TCR beta CDR3 regions was used to quantify tumor-infiltrating lymphocyte content and compare tumor and blood repertoires in dendritic cell-vaccinated glioblastoma patients. Survival after dendritic cell vaccination was correlated with TCR sequencing metrics such as TIL content and the overlap between tumor and blood repertoires.

TCRB CDR3 regions were amplified from 1.5 to 2 ug genomic DNA, or all available DNA if less, using the immunoSEQ assay. Multiplex PCR used 60 forward primers for TCR V beta segments and 13 reverse primers for J beta segments. Synthetic control templates were spiked into each sample at limiting dilution to estimate reads per starting template. Sequencing produced 87 bp reads on the Illumina HiSeq System. The source study handled its data this way. To remove PCR and sequencing errors, closely related sequences were merged with a nearest neighbor algorithm. TCR overlap was defined as the percentage of unique tumor TCR beta sequences that were also found in the peripheral blood of the same patient. Entries here come from immuneACCESS through TCRdb and include only in-frame sequences with V and J called. Some clones fail to appear in such tables; in the studies checked, an unresolved V gene covers under half of the shortfall, and the cause of the remainder is unknown. The V and J calls and the clone size are those of that table, but D and trimming were determined from the DNA. Recorded for this sample are approximately 48,000 clones; 85% of them occurred a single time. The ten largest account for around 10% of the sample.

Selection of patients required sufficient residual fresh-frozen tumor tissue and over two years of available survival data. An isocitrate dehydrogenase mutation was not carried by any of the glioblastoma patients, although molecular status was otherwise variable. PBMC collection took place before vaccination, two weeks after the third vaccination, and at tumor progression if progression occurred. Genomic DNA was extracted with the Qiagen DNeasy Blood extraction Kit. Results the study describes overall, beyond this receptor: No direct relationship between TCR clonality and survival was found, suggesting a diverse polyclonal response may matter. The cohort was small and heterogeneous, only a few patients had full blood and tumor sets, and even fewer had initial-recurrent tumor pairs. The TCR overlap response model with three groups was called speculative and said to need prospective validation. After dendritic cell vaccination, a higher estimated pretreatment TIL content predicted longer time to progression and overall survival.

As regards this clone: Its antigen target is currently unknown. No clone much larger than this one lies a single base away; base qualities are absent.

Trimmed from V: 4 bases; trimmed from J: 5 bases; junction bases lacking a gene match: 11. Including cysteine and phenylalanine, the CDR3 has 16 amino acids. Solely the CDR3 DNA is kept, with 48 bases framed from the first base. For CDR1 and CDR2, the germline V gene (reference sequence) lists SGHNT and YYREEE. The sequenced sample was blood, obtained before dendritic cell vaccination. The chain couples TRBV5-4 to TRBJ2-2; 7 central nucleotides agree with TRBD2. This receptor was taken from a human donor with glioblastoma. DNA sequence: TGTGCCAGCAGCCCACCTGGGAGGGTGGGAACCGGGGAGCTGTTTTTT. It is translated as CASSPPGRVGTGELFF.